This T cell receptor (beta chain) was identified during a study of breast tumors, draining lymph nodes, adjacent tissues. Samples came from axillary lymph nodes draining the breast cancer. This clonotype occurred many times. Its matching antigen is unknown. Germline V gene sequence: CDR1 MDHEN, CDR2 SYDVKM. The CDR3 consists of 11 residues. The V end was cut by 7 bases, the J end by 7 bases, with 10 bases between. From the multiplex PCR reads, TCRdb called clonotypes with MiXCR, one entry per CDR3 protein. The sample shows 70,000 to 85,000 distinct CDR3 sequences, roughly a fifth of them seen only once. Whole-study findings and limits: That most tumor T cells come from lymph nodes remained unproven.

The TCR comes from a female donor with breast cancer. Some clones in this sample may be carry-over from other donors' samples. Sample: axillary lymph node tissue. The gene calls are TRBV28 and TRBJ1-2; D call uncertain. CDR3 sequence (DNA): TGTGCCAGCACGTCGGTCGGTGGCTACACCTTC. It yields the protein CASTSVGGYTF.